A selection of T cell receptor beta chains follows, all from one sample in a study of cytomegalovirus exposure and HLA in healthy donors. The data were produced by immunoSEQ multiplex PCR, yet TCRdb's version contains in-frame clones alone and is incomplete. Listed are about 58,000 clones; less than 2.5% falls within the top ten. The source material was PBMCs. These TCRs come from a woman aged 18-29 years in good health and CMV-seronegative. Both conserved end residues are part of each CDR3. The D gene is left open where the match is weak.

V gene	D gene	J gene	CDR3 protein	CDR3 DNA
TRBV9	TRBD1	TRBJ1-2	CASSAWDRGNYGYTF	TGTGCCAGCAGCGCGTGGGACAGGGGCAACTATGGCTACACCTTC
TRBV28	TRBD2	TRBJ2-2	CASTRGGASTGELFF	TGTGCCAGCACGCGGGGAGGGGCGAGCACCGGGGAGCTGTTTTTT
TRBV30	TRBD1	TRBJ1-6	CAWSRTGGDSPLHF	TGTGCCTGGAGTAGAACAGGGGGCGATTCACCCCTCCACTTT
TRBV18	TRBD1	TRBJ1-2	CASSLILQGAGDYGYTF	TGTGCCAGCTCACTAATCCTTCAGGGGGCAGGCGACTATGGCTACACCTTC
TRBV5-1	TRBD1	TRBJ1-1	CASSFLGTGTEAFF	TGCGCCAGCAGCTTCTTGGGGACAGGGACTGAAGCTTTCTTT
TRBV2	TRBD1	TRBJ1-6	CASTGTVYYNSPLHF	TGTGCCAGCACTGGGACAGTCTACTATAATTCACCCCTCCACTTT
TRBV5-1	.	TRBJ2-7	CASSTRLGAYYEQYF	TGCGCCAGCAGCACTCGGTTGGGGGCGTACTACGAGCAGTACTTC
TRBV4-1	.	TRBJ1-2	CASSLRDTVTGDYGYTF	TGCGCCAGCAGCCTCCGGGACACCGTAACTGGCGACTATGGCTACACCTTC
TRBV10-3	.	TRBJ2-5	CAISEPSATSTQYF	TGTGCCATCAGTGAGCCGTCCGCAACTAGTACCCAGTACTTC
TRBV13	.	TRBJ1-3	CASSSRQAGGNTIYF	TGTGCCAGCAGCTCTCGACAGGCCGGGGGAAACACCATATATTTT
TRBV5-1	.	TRBJ2-7	CASSWQGKAYEQYF	TGCGCCAGCAGCTGGCAGGGTAAAGCCTACGAGCAGTACTTC
TRBV2	.	TRBJ1-1	CASIYRNTEAFF	TGTGCCAGCATTTACAGGAACACTGAAGCTTTCTTT
TRBV5-1	TRBD2	TRBJ2-1	CASSLERTSGDEQFF	TGCGCCAGCAGCTTGGAAAGGACTAGCGGCGATGAGCAGTTCTTC
TRBV7-3	TRBD2	TRBJ2-1	CASSSAGTSGSSYNEQFF	TGTGCCAGCAGCTCTGCCGGGACTAGTGGGAGCTCCTACAATGAGCAGTTCTTC
TRBV5-1	TRBD1	TRBJ2-7	CASSTGQGAGEQYF	TGCGCCAGCAGCACCGGACAGGGGGCAGGGGAGCAGTACTTC
TRBV29-1	TRBD1	TRBJ2-5	CSVDRGRGETQYF	TGCAGCGTTGACAGGGGGCGAGGGGAGACCCAGTACTTC
TRBV20-1	.	TRBJ2-1	CSAIKNEQFF	TGCAGTGCTATAAAAAATGAGCAGTTCTTC
TRBV6-6	.	TRBJ2-1	CASSYGALYNEQFF	TGTGCCAGCAGTTACGGAGCACTTTACAATGAGCAGTTCTTC
TRBV28	TRBD1	TRBJ1-2	CASRLNRGHGYTF	TGTGCCAGCAGGCTTAACAGGGGTCATGGCTACACCTTC
TRBV6-5	TRBD1	TRBJ2-7	CASSKRRDRAYEQYF	TGTGCCAGCAGCAAGCGGCGGGACAGGGCTTACGAGCAGTACTTC
TRBV28	TRBD2	TRBJ2-7	CASSTIAGTYEQYF	TGTGCCAGCAGCACCATAGCGGGGACCTACGAGCAGTACTTC
TRBV19	TRBD2	TRBJ2-5	CASSPWGTSGGAETQYF	TGTGCCAGTAGTCCCTGGGGGACTAGCGGGGGGGCGGAGACCCAGTACTTC
TRBV5-1	TRBD2	TRBJ2-3	CASSFGLALPPDTQYF	TGCGCCAGCAGCTTCGGACTAGCTCTACCCCCGGATACGCAGTATTTT
TRBV4-2	.	TRBJ2-2	CASSQESRGGGRTGELFF	TGTGCCAGCAGCCAAGAAAGCCGCGGTGGGGGCCGCACCGGGGAGCTGTTTTTT
TRBV6-5	.	TRBJ2-7	CASSYSNLGVYEQYF	TGTGCCAGCAGTTACTCGAATCTAGGAGTCTACGAGCAGTACTTC
TRBV5-4	TRBD1	TRBJ1-2	CASSSTGVGYTF	TGTGCCAGCAGCTCGACAGGGGTCGGCTACACCTTC
TRBV5-1	.	TRBJ2-7	CASSSTGLGYEQSF	TGCGCCAGCAGCTCTACAGGGTTGGGATACGAGCAGTCCTTC
TRBV2	.	TRBJ2-6	CATGSSGANVLTF	TGTGCCACCGGGAGCTCTGGGGCCAACGTCCTGACTTTC
TRBV9	TRBD2	TRBJ2-1	CASHGGGYNEQFF	TGTGCCAGCCACGGCGGGGGCTACAATGAGCAGTTCTTC
TRBV7-9	TRBD1	TRBJ2-7	CATFPPGQGANEQYF	TGTGCCACCTTTCCTCCCGGACAGGGGGCCAACGAGCAGTACTTC
TRBV10-1	.	TRBJ1-6	CASSKGDLQNSPLHF	TGCGCCAGCAGTAAGGGGGATTTACAAAATTCACCCCTCCACTTT
TRBV9	TRBD1	TRBJ2-2	CAQTVGTGSTGELFF	TGTGCCCAGACTGTAGGGACAGGGAGCACCGGGGAGCTGTTTTTT
TRBV29-1	TRBD2	TRBJ2-2	CSGERAGAGELFF	TGCAGCGGGGAGCGAGCGGGGGCGGGGGAGCTGTTTTTT
TRBV6-5	.	TRBJ2-7	CASSRGSYEQYF	TGTGCCAGCAGTCGCGGGTCGTACGAGCAGTACTTC
TRBV10-3	TRBD2	TRBJ2-1	CAISLGLAGGYNEQFF	TGTGCCATCAGCCTCGGACTAGCGGGGGGTTACAATGAGCAGTTCTTC
TRBV27	TRBD2	TRBJ2-7	CASSLLAGGVSANEQYF	TGTGCCAGCAGTTTACTAGCGGGAGGTGTCTCGGCAAACGAGCAGTACTTC
TRBV25-1	.	TRBJ1-2	CATSGFTNYGYTF	TGTGCCACCTCGGGTTTCACCAACTATGGCTACACCTTC
TRBV30	.	TRBJ1-1	CAWRKTIGGTEAFF	TGTGCCTGGAGGAAGACGATAGGGGGCACTGAAGCTTTCTTT
TRBV5-1	.	TRBJ2-5	CASSFGQIQETQYF	TGCGCCAGCAGCTTTGGACAAATCCAAGAGACCCAGTACTTC
TRBV7-2	TRBD1	TRBJ1-1	CASSLVGTGGRTEAFF	TGTGCCAGCAGCTTAGTAGGGACAGGGGGACGTACTGAAGCTTTCTTT
TRBV5-1	TRBD1	TRBJ1-1	CASSSWTTGAGEAFF	TGCGCCAGCAGCTCCTGGACGACAGGGGCGGGAGAAGCTTTCTTT
TRBV5-1	.	TRBJ1-5	CASSLGTVGEGQPQHF	TGCGCCAGCAGCTTGGGTACAGTCGGGGAGGGTCAGCCCCAGCATTTT
TRBV6-5	TRBD1	TRBJ1-1	CASSYLRTGLGAEAFF	TGTGCCAGCAGTTACCTCCGGACAGGGCTGGGGGCTGAAGCTTTCTTT
TRBV9	TRBD1	TRBJ1-6	CASSGDSTGSPLHF	TGTGCCAGCAGCGGGGACAGTACGGGTTCACCCCTCCACTTT
TRBV6-1	.	TRBJ2-3	CASRQGNGADTQYF	TGTGCCAGCCGGCAGGGTAATGGCGCAGATACGCAGTATTTT
TRBV2	.	TRBJ1-4	CASTQGNEKLFF	TGTGCCAGCACTCAGGGGAATGAAAAACTGTTTTTT
TRBV30	.	TRBJ2-6	CAGGGHQSGANVLTF	TGTGCCGGGGGCGGCCACCAGTCCGGGGCCAACGTCCTGACTTTC
TRBV7-3	.	TRBJ1-1	CASSPAGDTEAFF	TGTGCCAGCAGCCCCGCGGGGGACACTGAAGCTTTCTTT
TRBV13	.	TRBJ1-1	CASSLKREDTEAFF	TGTGCCAGCAGCTTAAAAAGGGAGGACACTGAAGCTTTCTTT
TRBV7-8	TRBD2	TRBJ2-7	CASSVGLAGSSYEQYF	TGTGCCAGCAGCGTAGGACTAGCGGGGAGCTCCTACGAGCAGTACTTC
TRBV27	TRBD2	TRBJ2-1	CASSLLAGTNEQFF	TGTGCCAGCAGTTTACTAGCGGGGACCAATGAGCAGTTCTTC
TRBV6-1	TRBD1	TRBJ1-2	CASTQAGQMNYGYTF	TGTGCCAGCACCCAGGCGGGACAGATGAACTATGGCTACACCTTC
TRBV6-6	.	TRBJ2-7	CASAGTAYEQYF	TGTGCCAGCGCGGGGACCGCCTACGAGCAGTACTTC
TRBV7-9	TRBD2	TRBJ2-1	CASSPQVTGGPGNEQFF	TGTGCCAGCAGCCCGCAGGTTACGGGGGGGCCTGGCAATGAGCAGTTCTTC
TRBV25-1	.	TRBJ1-4	CASSDSGQSPYLFF	TGTGCCAGCAGTGACTCCGGACAGTCCCCCTACCTGTTTTTT